A single sample gave rise to the 4 T cell receptor beta chains below, sequenced in a study of response to subunit inactivated influenza vaccine. Each CDR3 protein gets one entry after TCRdb re-called the RT-PCR reads with MiXCR. The sample holds some 520,000 distinct CDR3 sequences; more than 15% are singletons and the top ten take 2.5% to 3.5%. The sequencing here drew on CD4+ T cells sorted from PBMCs, taken 23 months after vaccination. The receptors derive from a man between 45 and 75 years old who received an inactivated influenza vaccine.

V and J are TRBV7-2 and TRBJ2-7; D may correspond to TRBD1 or TRBD2 (5 bases each). V was pared by 0 bases and J by 2 bases, with 11 bases between. Looked up from germline, CDR1 is SGHTA and CDR2 is FQGNSA. The CDR3 runs 15 residues. CDR3 sequence (DNA): TGTGCCAGCAGCTTAGCGGGGACGGAAACCTACGAGCAGTACTTC. As protein: CASSLAGTETYEQYF. Based on the CDR3 plus reference TRBV7-2 and TRBJ2-7, the full variable domain is GAGVSQSPSNKVTEKGKDVELRCDPISGHTALYWYRQSLGQGLEFLIYFQGNSAPDKSGLPSDRFSAERTGGSVSTLTIQRTQQEDSAVYLCASSLAGTETYEQYFGPGTRLTVT.

This clonotype was found a few times. V gene TRBV4-3 combines with J gene TRBJ2-7; 7 bases are a match to TRBD1. With V trimmed by 2 bases and J by 5 bases, 12 bases remained unmatched. The length of the CDR3 is 16 residues. From germline, CDR1 is LGHNA and CDR2 YSLEER. The CDR3 DNA reads TGCGCCAGCAGCCAAAACCTAGTTAGACAGGGCCACGAGCAGTACTTC. Encoded protein: CASSQNLVRQGHEQYF.

This clonotype occurred many times. The chain has TRBV5-1 and TRBJ2-3; D uncertain. With 3 bases removed from V and 2 bases from J, the gap between germline ends came to 13 bases. Germline assignment: CDR1 SGHRS and CDR2 YFSETQ. The CDR3 spans 15 residues. CDR3 loop: CASSYPGPNTDTQYF. CDR3 in DNA: TGCGCCAGCAGCTATCCCGGGCCCAACACAGATACGCAGTATTTT.

This clonotype was seen at least ten times. V and J are TRBV4-1 and TRBJ2-3; D is undetermined. V dropped 0 bases and J dropped 7 bases, with 11 bases sitting between them. The CDR3 sequence is 14 residues long. Germline-derived CDR1 and CDR2 are MGHRA and YSYEKL. CDR3 in amino acids: CASSQDSYGNTQYF. The CDR3 coding sequence is TGCGCCAGCAGCCAAGATAGTTATGGGAATACGCAGTATTTT.